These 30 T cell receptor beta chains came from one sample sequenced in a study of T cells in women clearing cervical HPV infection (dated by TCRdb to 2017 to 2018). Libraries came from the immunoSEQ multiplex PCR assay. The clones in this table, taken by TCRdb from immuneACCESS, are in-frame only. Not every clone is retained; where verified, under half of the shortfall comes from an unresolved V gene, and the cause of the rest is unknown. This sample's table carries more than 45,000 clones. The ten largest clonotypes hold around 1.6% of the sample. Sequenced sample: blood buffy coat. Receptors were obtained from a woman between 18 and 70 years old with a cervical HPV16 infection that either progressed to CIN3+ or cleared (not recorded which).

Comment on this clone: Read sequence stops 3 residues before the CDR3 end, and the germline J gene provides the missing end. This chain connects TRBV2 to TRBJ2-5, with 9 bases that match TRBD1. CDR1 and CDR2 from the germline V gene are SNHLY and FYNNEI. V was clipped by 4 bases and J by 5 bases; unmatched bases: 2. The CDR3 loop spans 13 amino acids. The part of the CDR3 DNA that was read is TGTGCCAGCAGTGGGGGACAGGGTGAGACC. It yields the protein CASSGGQGET. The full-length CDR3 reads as CASSGGQGETQYF.

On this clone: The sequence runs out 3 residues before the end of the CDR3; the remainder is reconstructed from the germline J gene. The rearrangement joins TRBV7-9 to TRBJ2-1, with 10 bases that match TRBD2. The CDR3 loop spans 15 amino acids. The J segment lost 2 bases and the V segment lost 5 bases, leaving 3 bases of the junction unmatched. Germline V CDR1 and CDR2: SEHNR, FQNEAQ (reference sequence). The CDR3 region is CASSKSGGAYNEQFF. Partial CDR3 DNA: TGTGCCAGCAGCAAGAGCGGGGGGGCCTACAATGAG.

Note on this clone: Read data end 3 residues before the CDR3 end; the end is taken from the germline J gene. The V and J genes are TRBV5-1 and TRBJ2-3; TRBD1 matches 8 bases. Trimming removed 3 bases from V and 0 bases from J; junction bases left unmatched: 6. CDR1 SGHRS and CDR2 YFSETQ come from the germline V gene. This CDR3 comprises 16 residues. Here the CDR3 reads CASSSHRDRSTDTQYF. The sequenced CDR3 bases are TGCGCCAGCAGCTCGCACCGGGACAGGAGCACAGATACG.

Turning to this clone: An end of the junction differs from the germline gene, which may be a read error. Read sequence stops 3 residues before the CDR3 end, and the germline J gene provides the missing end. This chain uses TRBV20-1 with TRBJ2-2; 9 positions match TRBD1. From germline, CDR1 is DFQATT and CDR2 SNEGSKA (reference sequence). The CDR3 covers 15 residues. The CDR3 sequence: CSAFRPGTGTGELFF. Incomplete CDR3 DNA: TGCAGTGCTTTTCGTCCCGGGACAGGGACCGGAGAG.

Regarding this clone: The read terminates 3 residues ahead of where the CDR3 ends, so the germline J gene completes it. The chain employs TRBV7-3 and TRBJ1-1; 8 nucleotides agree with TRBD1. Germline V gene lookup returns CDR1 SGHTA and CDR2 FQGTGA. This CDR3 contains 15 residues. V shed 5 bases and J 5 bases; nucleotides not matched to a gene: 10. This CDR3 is CASSLNRGDWTEAFF. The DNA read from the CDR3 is TGTGCCAGCAGCCTCAACAGGGGGGATTGGACTGAA.

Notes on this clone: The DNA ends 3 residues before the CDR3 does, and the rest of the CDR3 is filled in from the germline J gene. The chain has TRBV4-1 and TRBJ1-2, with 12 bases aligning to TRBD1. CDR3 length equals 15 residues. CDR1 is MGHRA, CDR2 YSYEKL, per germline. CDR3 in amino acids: CASSQWGQGAGGYTF. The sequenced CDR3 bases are TGCGCCAGCAGCCAATGGGGACAGGGGGCGGGAGGC.

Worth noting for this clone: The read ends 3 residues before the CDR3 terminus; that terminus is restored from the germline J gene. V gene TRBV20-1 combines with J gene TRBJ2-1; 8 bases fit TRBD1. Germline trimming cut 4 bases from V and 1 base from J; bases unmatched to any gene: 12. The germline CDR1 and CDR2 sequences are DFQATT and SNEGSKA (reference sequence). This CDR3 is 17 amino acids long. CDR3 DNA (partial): TGCAGTGCTAATCCGGGACAGGTGGTTAGGTCCTACAATGAG. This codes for CSANPGQVVRSYNE. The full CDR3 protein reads CSANPGQVVRSYNEQFF.

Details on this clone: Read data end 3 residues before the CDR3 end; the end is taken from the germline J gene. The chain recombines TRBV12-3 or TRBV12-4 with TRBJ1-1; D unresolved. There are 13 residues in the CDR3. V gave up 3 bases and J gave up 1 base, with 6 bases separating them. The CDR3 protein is CASSFTKNTEAFF. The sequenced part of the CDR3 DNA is TGTGCCAGCAGTTTTACAAAGAACACTGAA.

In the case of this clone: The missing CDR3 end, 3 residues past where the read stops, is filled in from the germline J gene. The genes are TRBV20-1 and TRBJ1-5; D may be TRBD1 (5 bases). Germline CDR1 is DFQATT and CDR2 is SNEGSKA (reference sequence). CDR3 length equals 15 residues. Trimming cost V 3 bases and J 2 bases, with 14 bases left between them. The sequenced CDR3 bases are TGCAGTGCTAGGGATGGGACTCGCGGCAATCAGCCC. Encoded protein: CSARDGTRGNQP. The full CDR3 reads CSARDGTRGNQPQHF.

The CDR3 DNA, read in part, is TGTGCCAGCTCACCCTCGCAGGGGGCCAGCACAGATACG. This translates into CASSPSQGASTDT. The whole CDR3 protein is CASSPSQGASTDTQYF. This chain connects TRBV18 to TRBJ2-3; 8 bases are a match to TRBD1. The observed sequence ends 3 residues before the CDR3 terminus, with the missing tail filled in from the germline J gene. Germline assignment: CDR1 KGHSH and CDR2 LQKENI. The CDR3 length is 16 residues. V gave up 3 bases and J gave up 0 bases; unmatched junction bases: 5.

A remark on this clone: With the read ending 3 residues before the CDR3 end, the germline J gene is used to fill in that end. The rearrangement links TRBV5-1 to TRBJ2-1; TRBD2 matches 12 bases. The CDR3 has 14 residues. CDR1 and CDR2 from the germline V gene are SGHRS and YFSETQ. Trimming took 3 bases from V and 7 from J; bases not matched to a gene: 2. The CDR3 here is CASSSGTSGNEQFF. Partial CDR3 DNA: TGCGCCAGCAGCTCAGGGACTAGCGGGAATGAG.

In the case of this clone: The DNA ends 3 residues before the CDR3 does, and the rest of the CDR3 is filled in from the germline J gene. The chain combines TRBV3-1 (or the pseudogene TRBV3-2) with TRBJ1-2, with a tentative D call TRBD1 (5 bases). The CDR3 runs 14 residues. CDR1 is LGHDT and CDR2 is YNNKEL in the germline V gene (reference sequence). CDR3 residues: CASSPTAKGIGYTF. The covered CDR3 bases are TGTGCCAGCAGCCCGACGGCAAAGGGGATAGGC.

The sequenced part of the CDR3 DNA is TGTGCCAGCAGCTTAGGAAGGGTAGCCTACGAG. It encodes CASSLGRVAYE. The entire CDR3 reads CASSLGRVAYEQYF. The chain employs TRBV11-2 and TRBJ2-7; no clear D. Sequencing ends 3 residues short of the CDR3 end; the germline J gene provides the rest. Germline V gives CDR1 SGHAT, CDR2 FQNNGV. V lost 1 base and J 2 bases, leaving 9 bases between the germline ends. This CDR3 is 14 amino acids long.

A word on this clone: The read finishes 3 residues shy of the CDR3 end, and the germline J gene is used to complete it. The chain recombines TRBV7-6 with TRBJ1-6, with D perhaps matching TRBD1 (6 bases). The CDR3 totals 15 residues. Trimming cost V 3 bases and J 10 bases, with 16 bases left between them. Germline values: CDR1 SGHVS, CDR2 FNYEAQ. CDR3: CASSLTGGRGSPLHF. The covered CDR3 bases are TGTGCCAGCAGCTTGACGGGGGGGCGAGGGTCACCC.

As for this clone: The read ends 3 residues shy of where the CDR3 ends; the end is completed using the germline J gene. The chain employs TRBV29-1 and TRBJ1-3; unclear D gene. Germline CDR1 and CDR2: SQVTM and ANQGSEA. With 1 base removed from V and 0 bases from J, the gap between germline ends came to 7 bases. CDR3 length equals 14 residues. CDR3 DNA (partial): TGCAGCGTTGAAGGGAGACTCTCTGGAAACACC. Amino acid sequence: CSVEGRLSGNT. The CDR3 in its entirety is CSVEGRLSGNTIYF.

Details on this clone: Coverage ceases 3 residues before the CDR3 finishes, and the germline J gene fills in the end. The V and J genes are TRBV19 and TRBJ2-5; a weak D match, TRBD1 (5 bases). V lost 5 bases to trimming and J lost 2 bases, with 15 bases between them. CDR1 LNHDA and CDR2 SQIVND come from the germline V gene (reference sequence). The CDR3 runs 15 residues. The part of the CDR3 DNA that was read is TGTGCCAGTAGTGGAAGAAGGACATTACAAGAGACC. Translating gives CASSGRRTLQET. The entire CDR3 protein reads CASSGRRTLQETQYF.

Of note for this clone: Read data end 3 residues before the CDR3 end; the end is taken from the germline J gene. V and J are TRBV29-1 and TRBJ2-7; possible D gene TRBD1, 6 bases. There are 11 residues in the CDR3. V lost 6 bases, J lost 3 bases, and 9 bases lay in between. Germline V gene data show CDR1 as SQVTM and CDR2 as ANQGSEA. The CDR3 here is CSVEQGYEQYF. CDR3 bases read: TGCAGCGTAGAACAGGGCTACGAG.

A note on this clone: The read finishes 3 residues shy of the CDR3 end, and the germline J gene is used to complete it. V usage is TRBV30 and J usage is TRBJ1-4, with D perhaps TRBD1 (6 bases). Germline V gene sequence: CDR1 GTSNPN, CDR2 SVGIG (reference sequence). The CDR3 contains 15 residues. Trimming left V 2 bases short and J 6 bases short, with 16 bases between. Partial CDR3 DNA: TGTGCCTGGAGTAGCGGGGGGCGCATGGATGAAAAA. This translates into CAWSSGGRMDEK. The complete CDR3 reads CAWSSGGRMDEKLFF.

CDR3 DNA (partial): TGCAGTGCTAAGAGGCTCGACAGGGAGACAGGGGAGAGGACC. Amino acids: CSAKRLDRETGERT. From start to end, the CDR3 is CSAKRLDRETGERTQYF. This chain joins TRBV20-1 and TRBJ2-5; 8 nucleotides align to TRBD1. The read gets to within 3 residues of the CDR3 end, and the germline J gene fills in the rest. This CDR3 has 17 amino acids. Trimming at V came to 4 bases and at J to 7 bases, leaving 20 bases not matched to a gene. The V gene's germline CDR1 is DFQATT and CDR2 SNEGSKA (reference sequence).

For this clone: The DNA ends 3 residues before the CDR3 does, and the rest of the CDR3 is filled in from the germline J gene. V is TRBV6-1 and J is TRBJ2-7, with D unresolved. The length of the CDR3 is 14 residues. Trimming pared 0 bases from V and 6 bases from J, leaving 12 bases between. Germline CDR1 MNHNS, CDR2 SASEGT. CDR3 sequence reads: CASSEASKVGEQYF. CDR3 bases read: TGTGCCAGCAGTGAAGCCTCGAAAGTCGGCGAG.

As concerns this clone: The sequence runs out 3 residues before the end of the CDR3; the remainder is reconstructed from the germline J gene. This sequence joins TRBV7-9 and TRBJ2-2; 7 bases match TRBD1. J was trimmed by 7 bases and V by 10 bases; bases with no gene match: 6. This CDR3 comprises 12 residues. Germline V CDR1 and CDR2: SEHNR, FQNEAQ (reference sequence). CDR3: CAIDRVGGELFF. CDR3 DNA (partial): TGTGCCATCGACAGGGTTGGCGGGGAG.

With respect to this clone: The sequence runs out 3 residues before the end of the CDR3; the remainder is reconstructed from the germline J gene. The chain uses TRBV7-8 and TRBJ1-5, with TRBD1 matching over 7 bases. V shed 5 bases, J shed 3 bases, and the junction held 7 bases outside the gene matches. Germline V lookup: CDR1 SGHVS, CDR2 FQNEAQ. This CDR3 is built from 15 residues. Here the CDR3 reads CASSLGQRANQPQHF. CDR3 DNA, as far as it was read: TGTGCCAGCAGCCTGGGACAGCGGGCCAATCAGCCC.

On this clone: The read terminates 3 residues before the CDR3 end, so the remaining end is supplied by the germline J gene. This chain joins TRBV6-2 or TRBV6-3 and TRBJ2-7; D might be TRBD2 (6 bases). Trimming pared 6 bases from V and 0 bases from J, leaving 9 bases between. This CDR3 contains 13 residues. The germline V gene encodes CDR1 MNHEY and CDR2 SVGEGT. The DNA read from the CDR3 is TGTGCCAGCAGGGGGACTGCCTCCTACGAG. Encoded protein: CASRGTASYE. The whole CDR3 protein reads CASRGTASYEQYF.

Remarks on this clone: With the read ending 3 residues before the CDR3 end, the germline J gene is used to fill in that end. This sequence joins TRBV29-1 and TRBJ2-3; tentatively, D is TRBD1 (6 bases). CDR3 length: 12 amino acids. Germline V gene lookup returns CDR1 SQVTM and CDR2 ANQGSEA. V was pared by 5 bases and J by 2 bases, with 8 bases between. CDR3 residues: CSVTGNTDTQYF. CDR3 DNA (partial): TGCAGCGTTACAGGGAACACAGATACG.

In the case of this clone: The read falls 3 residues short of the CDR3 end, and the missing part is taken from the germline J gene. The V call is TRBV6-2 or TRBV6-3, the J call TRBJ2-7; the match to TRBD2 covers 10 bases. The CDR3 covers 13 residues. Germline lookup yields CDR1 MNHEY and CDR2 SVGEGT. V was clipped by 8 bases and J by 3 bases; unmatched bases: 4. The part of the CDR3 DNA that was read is TGTGCCAGCTCCGGGACTAGCGTCTACGAG. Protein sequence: CASSGTSVYE. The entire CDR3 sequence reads CASSGTSVYEQYF.

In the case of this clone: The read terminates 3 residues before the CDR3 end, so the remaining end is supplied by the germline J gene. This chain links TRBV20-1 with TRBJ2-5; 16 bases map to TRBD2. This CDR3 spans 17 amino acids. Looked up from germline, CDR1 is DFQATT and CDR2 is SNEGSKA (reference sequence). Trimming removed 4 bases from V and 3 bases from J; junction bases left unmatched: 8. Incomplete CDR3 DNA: TGCAGTGCTACGGGACTAGCGGGAGGGCCGGTTGAAGAGACC. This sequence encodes CSATGLAGGPVEET. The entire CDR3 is CSATGLAGGPVEETQYF.

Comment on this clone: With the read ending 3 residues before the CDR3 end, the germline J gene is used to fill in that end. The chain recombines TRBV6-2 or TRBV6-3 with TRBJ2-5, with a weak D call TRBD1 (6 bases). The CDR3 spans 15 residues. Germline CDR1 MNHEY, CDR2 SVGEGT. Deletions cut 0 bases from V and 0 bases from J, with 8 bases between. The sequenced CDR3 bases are TGTGCCAGCAGTTACTCAGGGGGAGACCAAGAGACC. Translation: CASSYSGGDQET. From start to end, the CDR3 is CASSYSGGDQETQYF.

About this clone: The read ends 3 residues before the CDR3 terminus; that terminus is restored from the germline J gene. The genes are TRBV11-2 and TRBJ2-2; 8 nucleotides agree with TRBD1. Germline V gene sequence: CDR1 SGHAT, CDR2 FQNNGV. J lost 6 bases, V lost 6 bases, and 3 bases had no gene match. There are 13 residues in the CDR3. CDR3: CASRSQGAGELFF. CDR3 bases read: TGTGCCAGCAGGTCACAGGGGGCCGGGGAG.

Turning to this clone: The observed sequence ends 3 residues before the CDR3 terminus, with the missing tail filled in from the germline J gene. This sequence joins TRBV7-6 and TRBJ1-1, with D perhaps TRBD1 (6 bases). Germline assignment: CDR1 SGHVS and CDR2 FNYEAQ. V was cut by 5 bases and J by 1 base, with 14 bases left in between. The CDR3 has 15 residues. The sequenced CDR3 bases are TGTGCCAGCAGCCCGCGGGACACCCGGAACACTGAA. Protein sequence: CASSPRDTRNTE. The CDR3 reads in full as CASSPRDTRNTEAFF.

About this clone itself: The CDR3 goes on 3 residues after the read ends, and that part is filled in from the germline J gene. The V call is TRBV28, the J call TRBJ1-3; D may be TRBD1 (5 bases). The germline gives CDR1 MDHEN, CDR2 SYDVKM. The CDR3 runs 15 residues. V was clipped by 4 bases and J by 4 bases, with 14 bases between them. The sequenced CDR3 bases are TGTGCCAGCAGTTCCTCAGGGAGTCCCGGAAACACC. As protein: CASSSSGSPGNT. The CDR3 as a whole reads CASSSSGSPGNTIYF.